This T cell receptor (beta chain) was sequenced during a study of blood T cell repertoires in COVID-19. Overall study: Nucleic acid was either cDNA or gDNA, and it came from T cells, B-cell-depleted T cells, or PBMCs.

Per the authors' pipeline: The assay estimated nucleated cells by amplifying reference gene primers. Profiled with immunoSEQ multiplex PCR; TCRdb holds only in-frame clones, not every one. V and J calls and clone size are as listed in that table; D and trimming were resolved from the DNA. The data hold a few hundred thousand clones, with 70% to 90% observed a single time. Germline values: CDR1 SGDLS, CDR2 YYNGEE. This CDR3 comprises 19 residues. The trim removed 4 bases at V and 2 bases at J, leaving 13 bases unmatched. All enrollees were roughly 18 to 90 years old and from roughly 22 US areas. Clinical history reported by participants formed the basis on which cohorts were assigned.

Sequencing was done on a sample of PBMCs or T cells enriched from blood (not recorded which). The TCR comes from a man aged 25-40 years who had recovered from COVID-19. V usage is TRBV9 and J usage is TRBJ2-3; TRBD2 matches at 13 bases. This CDR3 is CASSTRLAGGLSNTDTQYF. DNA of the CDR3: TGTGCCAGCAGCACAAGACTAGCGGGGGGTTTATCCAACACAGATACGCAGTATTTT. The full variable domain, with the rest looked up from reference TRBV9 and TRBJ2-3, is DSGVTQTPKHLITATGQRVTLRCSPRSGDLSVYWYQQSLDQGLQFLIQYYNGEERAKGNILERFSAQQFPDLHSELNLSSLELGDSALYFCASSTRLAGGLSNTDTQYFGPGTRLTVL.